These 14 T cell receptor beta chains share one sample of origin, sequenced in a study of metastatic and nonmetastatic thyroid tumors. Until they underwent thyroid surgery, no patient had received any treatment. TCRdb re-called the PCR reads through MiXCR. Seen here are over 10,000 clones, 28% observed once, and the top ten hold about 12%. The sequenced sample was tumor tissue. These receptors all stem from a female donor with papillary thyroid cancer or a benign thyroid nodule (not recorded which). Some clones in this sample may be carry-over from other donors' samples.

Remarks on this clone: One end of the junction fails to match germline, which may point to a read error. The chain joins TRBV3-1 to TRBJ2-1; TRBD1 matches 7 bases. This CDR3 comprises 12 residues. Germline CDR1 is LGHDT and CDR2 is YNNKEL (reference sequence). CDR3 coding DNA: TGTGCAAGCAGCAGGGGGAACAATGAGCAGTTCTTC. It yields the protein CASSRGNNEQFF.

V usage is TRBV15 and J usage is TRBJ2-3; either TRBD1 or TRBD2 may fit D (5 bases each). CDR3 size: 14 residues. V was shortened by 9 bases and J by 2 bases, with 15 bases between the two germline ends. Germline assignment: CDR1 LNHNV and CDR2 YYDKDF (reference sequence). The CDR3 here is CATGVKGVTDTQYF. The CDR3 DNA sequence: TGTGCCACAGGGGTGAAGGGAGTCACAGATACGCAGTATTTT.

Comment on this clone: One base away lies a much larger clone, so this may be a sequencing read error. The same CDR3 can be traced to other DNA sequences in this sample. This sequence joins TRBV11-1 and TRBJ2-3; 8 bases are shared with TRBD1. This CDR3 is 15 amino acids long. J lost 5 bases, V lost 8 bases, and 12 bases had no gene match. CDR1 is SGHAT, CDR2 FQDESV, per germline (reference sequence). CDR3 sequence reads: CASRRETGVRDTQYF. CDR3 bases: TGTGCCAGCCGCCGGGAGACAGGGGTACGAGATACGCAGTATTTT.

This chain uses TRBV7-8 with TRBJ1-2, with 10 positions matching TRBD1. V lost 4 bases to trimming and J lost 7 bases; unmatched junction nucleotides: 12. Germline V gives CDR1 SGHVS, CDR2 FQNEAQ. The CDR3 is 16 residues long. DNA of the CDR3: TGTGCCAGCAGCTACGAAGGAGGGACAGGGGTTTCTGGCTACACCTTC. Its translation is CASSYEGGTGVSGYTF.

Comments on this clone: Its ends do not fully match the called genes, so a read error is possible. V usage is TRBV11-2 and J usage is TRBJ2-2, with no clear D. This CDR3 is built from 14 residues. Germline-derived CDR1 and CDR2 are SGHAT and FQNNGV. The CDR3 DNA sequence: TGTGCCAGCATCCCTGCACGTAACACCGTGGAGCTGTTTTTT. Its protein is CASIPARNTVELFF.

The CDR3 coding sequence is TGTGCCATTAGCTTAGGTGGAACGGGAGGGAACGAGCAGTACTTC. Its protein product is CAISLGGTGGNEQYF. The chain employs TRBV7-2 and TRBJ2-7; 8 nucleotides line up with TRBD2. There are 15 residues in the CDR3. CDR1 SGHTA and CDR2 FQGNSA come from the germline V gene. V gave up 10 bases and J gave up 5 bases; unmatched junction bases: 16.

V gene TRBV20-1 combines with J gene TRBJ2-1; the match to TRBD2 covers 7 bases. Germline lookup yields CDR1 DFQATT and CDR2 SNEGSKA (reference sequence). J gave up 7 bases and V 3 bases, and 6 bases lay outside the gene matches. This CDR3 comprises 13 residues. CDR3 amino acids: CSASRGGWNEQFF. CDR3 DNA: TGCAGTGCTAGTCGGGGAGGGTGGAATGAGCAGTTCTTC.

A note on this clone: A much larger clone lies a single base off, so this may be a read error. This CDR3 is also generated by other DNA sequences in the sample. V usage is TRBV6-5 and J usage is TRBJ1-1; tentatively, D is TRBD1 (5 bases). Germline V gene lookup returns CDR1 MNHEY and CDR2 SVGAGI. The CDR3 runs to 14 residues. CDR3 sequence: CASSYSRGNTEAFF. The CDR3 DNA reads TGTGCCAGCAGTTACTCACGGGGGAACACTGAAGCCTTCTTT.

This chain uses TRBV5-1 with TRBJ2-7; 8 positions agree with TRBD1. The length of the CDR3 is 14 residues. Trimming cost V 6 bases and J 3 bases; bases outside gene matches: 8. In germline, CDR1 is SGHRS, CDR2 YFSETQ. The CDR3, as DNA: TGCGCCAGCAAAGACAGGGGCCGCGGCTACGAGCAGTACTTC. This encodes CASKDRGRGYEQYF.

The chain has TRBV6-1 and TRBJ1-1, with TRBD1 identical over 7 bases. V gave up 11 bases and J gave up 5 bases; unmatched junction bases: 8. This CDR3 contains 12 residues. Germline V CDR1 and CDR2: MNHNS, SASEGT. CDR3 sequence: CAGSDRATEAFF. The CDR3 region has the DNA TGTGCCGGCTCAGACAGGGCGACTGAAGCTTTCTTT.

This clone was found many times. The gene calls are TRBV19 and TRBJ1-4, with D uncertain. Trimming left V 10 bases short and J 0 bases short, with 9 bases between. Germline lookup yields CDR1 LNHDA and CDR2 SQIVND (reference sequence). CDR3 length: 13 residues. The CDR3 DNA reads as TGTGCCACCCAAGGGACAACTAATGAAAAACTGTTTTTT. It specifies CATQGTTNEKLFF.

This clone showed up just a few times. Other nucleotide sequences from this sample produce the same CDR3. The chain joins TRBV6-1 to TRBJ2-7; 10 bases agree with TRBD2. Germline trimming cut 8 bases from V and 3 bases from J; bases unmatched to any gene: 13. The CDR3 spans 16 residues. The germline V gene encodes CDR1 MNHNS and CDR2 SASEGT. Here the CDR3 DNA reads TGTGCCAGCCTACGTGGAACTAGCGGGGCGGTCTACGAGCAGTACTTC. It is translated as CASLRGTSGAVYEQYF.

The chain couples TRBV3-1 to TRBJ2-3, with D perhaps TRBD2 (6 bases). V lost 3 bases and J 2 bases, leaving 12 bases between the germline ends. The CDR3 loop spans 15 amino acids. Germline-derived CDR1 and CDR2 are LGHDT and YNNKEL (reference sequence). CDR3 sequence: CASSHAGSITDTQYF. DNA of the CDR3: TGTGCCAGCAGCCATGCGGGATCTATCACAGATACGCAGTATTTT.

For this clone: A read error may be the cause here, since a much bigger clone is one base away. The gene calls are TRBV10-1 and TRBJ2-5; possibly TRBD2 for D (6 bases). The CDR3 is 11 amino acids. From germline, CDR1 is WNHNN and CDR2 SYGVQD (reference sequence). The V end was cut by 11 bases, the J end by 7 bases, with 14 bases between. The CDR3 reads CACRGWRTQYF. CDR3 nucleotide sequence: TGCGCCTGCCGGGGGTGGAGGACCCAGTACTTC.